This record concerns one T cell receptor (beta chain) sequence. The antigen this receptor binds is unknown. Base qualities are not at hand, and no much larger clone is one base apart. The immunoSEQ Assay, a bias-controlled multiplex PCR, was used to amplify TCRbeta CDR3 regions from genomic DNA. The study's own analysis went as follows. The number of nucleated cells in each sample was estimated by amplification of reference gene primers within the assay. Sequence reads were collapsed and filtered to measure the absolute abundance of every unique TCRbeta CDR3 rearrangement. Productive Simpson clonality was computed per sample as the square root of Simpson's diversity index over productive rearrangements. As stored in TCRdb, this immuneACCESS dataset retains in-frame rearrangements with V and J assigned. A fraction of the clones does not appear; measured against another copy, unresolved V genes explain less than half of the discrepancy, and the remainder lacks a known reason. The V and J calls and clone size were taken over from that table, and D and trimming were inferred from the DNA. The sample records tens of thousands of clones, roughly nine tenths of which are singletons. 7% to 9% of the sample goes to the ten largest clones.

Whole blood was collected in K2EDTA tubes by collaborating institutions according to the institutions' own protocols. For TCRbeta analysis, collaborators shipped samples as frozen whole blood, isolated PBMCs, or DNA extracted from either of those sample types. CDR1 LNHDA and CDR2 SQIVND are derived from the germline V gene (reference sequence). V gives up 6 bases and J gives up 6 bases, and the segment between their germline ends measures 13 bases. CDR3 length: 13 amino acids, cysteine to phenylalanine. Only the CDR3 region is kept as DNA, spanning 39 bases read in frame from base 1. The entry originates in a study of blood T cell repertoires in COVID-19 (dated by TCRdb to between 2020 and 2021). Background for the entire study: Samples from collaborators originated in the United States, Italy and Spain and spanned both the acute and convalescent phases of COVID-19. The material from the prospective study consisted of cDNA or gDNA derived from T cells, B-cell-depleted T cells, or PBMCs. Subjects who had been exposed to COVID-19, were actively infected with it, or had recovered from it provided the deeply sampled blood TCRbeta repertoires that made up the dataset. The repertoires were made available in a free public database intended to serve as a resource for research on the immune response to SARS-CoV-2. The samples were drawn from the first 160 participants of the ongoing ImmuneRACE study and from 1,254 subjects provided by 6 global collaborators. Nearly every sample came with metadata listing a de-identified subject ID, COVID-19 status, age in years and sex. Where available, HLA class I and class II types were obtained from metadata supplied by the sample provider rather than from assay-based typing.

General study outcomes and caveats: How much clinical and demographic metadata was included differed by source and by participant, and the metadata was provided uncurated.

The TCR comes from a woman in her seventies with active COVID-19. The specimen sequenced was peripheral blood. The rearranged chain carries TRBV19 and TRBJ2-3; the D segment cannot be called with confidence. The DNA sequence is as follows: TGTGCCAGTAGGATCCTAGGTATGGATACGCAGTATTTT. Its protein reads: CASRILGMDTQYF.